This T cell receptor (beta chain) comes out of a study of spatial heterogeneity in lung cancer. About the research overall: Mean representation of each unique TCR and UMI combination in the raw reads exceeded ten occurrences. Study conclusions and caveats: Expanded TCRs classified as ubiquitous or regional were counted, and these counts tracked ubiquitous and regional nonsynonymous mutations, respectively. One measure, the expanded intratumoral alpha and beta TCR count, tracked tumor mutation counts. Approximately 7.1% of tumor T cells for alpha chains and approximately 13% for beta chains were estimated to be covered.

Each CDR3 protein is one row after TCRdb ran MiXCR on the 5' RACE reads. The data hold about 7,000 distinct CDR3 sequences, with about 19% observed a single time. Remarks on this clonotype: The antigen remains unidentified.

The ends lost 4 bases at V and 5 bases at J; junction bases unmatched: 9. Germline lookup yields CDR1 MNHNS and CDR2 SASEGT. There are 16 residues in the CDR3. Time point: sample taken at primary tumor resection. Samples were obtained from more than 70 donors, all untreated early-stage non-small cell lung cancer patients. This sequence joins TRBV6-1 and TRBJ2-1; 9 nucleotides line up with TRBD1. The source material was lung tumor tissue, sampled at surgery. This TCR was sampled from a female donor with early-stage non-small cell lung cancer. The CDR3 loop is CASSGPQGAIDNEQFF. The CDR3 nucleotides are TGTGCCAGCAGTGGCCCACAGGGGGCGATTGACAATGAGCAGTTCTTC.